Described below is a single T cell receptor (beta chain) sequence and its context. The data belong to a study of cytomegalovirus exposure and HLA in healthy donors. Amplification used 60 Vbeta primers and 13 Jbeta primers. The assay was immunoSEQ multiplex PCR, and TCRdb's table has in-frame clones only and misses some. The profile shows about 120,000 clones, approximately 8% of them singletons. Germline V gene data show CDR1 as KGHSH and CDR2 as LQKENI. This CDR3 has 19 residues. The junction had 9 bases not matched to a gene; V was cut back by 1 base and J by 1 base. This clonotype was obtained from a woman in her 40s in good health and CMV-seropositive. V and J are TRBV18 and TRBJ2-6; 8 bases are a match to TRBD1. Material: PBMCs. The CDR3 region has the DNA TGTGCCAGCTCACCACGACAGGGGCCCTCGCATTCTGGGGCCAACGTCCTGACTTTC. This translates into CASSPRQGPSHSGANVLTF.